These 17 T cell receptor beta chains originate from one sample sequenced in a study of tumour-infiltrating T cells in Burkitt lymphoma. The protocol was immunoSEQ multiplex PCR, while the TCRdb copy is restricted to in-frame clones and leaves out a portion. The table has around 2,400 clones, roughly 80% seen once. The sequencing sample was made of tumor tissue. Receptors were obtained from a human donor with diffuse large B-cell lymphoma.

The chain has TRBV6-1 and TRBJ1-2; a possible D gene is TRBD1 (5 bases). Trimming pared 6 bases from V and 6 bases from J, leaving 17 bases between. This CDR3 has 14 residues. Germline V gives CDR1 MNHNS, CDR2 SASEGT. The DNA for the CDR3 is TGTGCCAGCAGCGACCCGGGGGTCCTAGATGGCTACACCTTC. It specifies CASSDPGVLDGYTF.

The V call is TRBV5-6, the J call TRBJ2-1, with D unresolved. Germline V CDR1 and CDR2: SGHDT, YYEEEE. There are 13 residues in the CDR3. Between the trimmed V and J ends, which lost 1 base and 6 bases, there was a span of 8 bases. The CDR3 DNA reads as TGTGCCAGCAGCTTGTTAATGGGCAATGAGCAGTTCTTC. Protein: CASSLLMGNEQFF.

This clone turned up a few times. The V call is TRBV10-3, the J call TRBJ1-2; 8 nucleotides line up with TRBD1. The CDR3 extends over 13 amino acids. Germline V gene lookup returns CDR1 ENHRY and CDR2 SYGVKD. V was clipped by 7 bases and J by 10 bases; unmatched bases: 11. The CDR3 DNA sequence: TGTGCCATCAATACCGGGACAGGCCTGACCTACACCTTC. Translation: CAINTGTGLTYTF.

The chain is built from TRBV6-5 and TRBJ1-1; possible D gene TRBD1, 6 bases. The CDR3 covers 15 residues. Trimming cost V 5 bases and J 0 bases, with 13 bases left between them. CDR1 is MNHEY and CDR2 is SVGAGI in the germline V gene. The CDR3 sequence is CASSRTASMNTEAFF. The DNA of the CDR3 is TGTGCCAGCAGTCGGACAGCTTCTATGAACACTGAAGCTTTCTTT.

The gene calls are TRBV7-2 and TRBJ2-3; 7 bases line up with TRBD1. Trimming removed 4 bases from V and 6 bases from J; junction bases left unmatched: 4. Germline V CDR1 and CDR2: SGHTA, FQGNSA. The CDR3 consists of 13 residues. The CDR3 loop is CASSYGTVDTQYF. The CDR3 DNA is TGTGCCAGCAGCTATGGGACAGTCGATACGCAGTATTTT.

This chain uses TRBV4-2 with TRBJ2-3, with D hard to call. V lost 0 bases, J lost 5 bases, and 6 bases lay in between. The germline CDR1 and CDR2 sequences are LGHNA and YNFKEQ. This CDR3 region has 13 residues. Here the CDR3 DNA reads TGTGCCAGCAGCCAAGATCTAGGAGATACGCAGTATTTT. Translated: CASSQDLGDTQYF.

This chain uses TRBV11-2 with TRBJ1-1; unclear D gene. V shed 0 bases and J shed 6 bases, with 8 bases lying between them. Germline V CDR1 and CDR2: SGHAT, FQNNGV. The CDR3 is 13 amino acids. Written as DNA, the CDR3 is TGTGCCAGCAGCTTAGAAGGCCTCGCTGAAGCTTTCTTT. It yields the protein CASSLEGLAEAFF.

CDR3 sequence (DNA): TGTGCCAGTAGTATTGGGACAGGGAGCAAAGACGAGCAGTACTTC. Translated: CASSIGTGSKDEQYF. The chain has TRBV19 and TRBJ2-7; 9 bases agree with TRBD1. Germline-derived CDR1 and CDR2 are LNHDA and SQIVND (reference sequence). The CDR3 is made up of 15 amino acids. The ends lost 3 bases at V and 5 bases at J; junction bases unmatched: 8.

V and J are TRBV5-4 and TRBJ2-6; 7 nucleotides match TRBD1. The CDR3 totals 15 residues. Per the germline V gene, CDR1 is SGHNT and CDR2 is YYREEE (reference sequence). V lost 4 bases, J lost 2 bases, and 3 bases stayed unmatched. Here the CDR3 DNA reads TGTGCCAGCAGCCTGGACAGGACTGGGGCCAACGTCCTGACTTTC. It yields the protein CASSLDRTGANVLTF. The whole variable domain, remainder taken from reference TRBV5-4 and TRBJ2-6, is ETGVTQSPTHLIKTRGQQVTLRCSSQSGHNTVSWYQQALGQGPQFIFQYYREEENGRGNFPPRFSGLQFPNYSSELNVNALELDDSALYLCASSLDRTGANVLTFGAGSRLTVL.

The chain is built from TRBV5-1 and TRBJ1-4, with D possibly TRBD1 on 5 matching bases. This CDR3 has 13 amino acids. Per germline, CDR1 SGHRS and CDR2 YFSETQ. Trimming shortened V by 4 bases and J by 8 bases, and 12 bases separated the two germline ends. This chain's CDR3 is CASSARGPEKLFF. The CDR3 DNA sequence: TGCGCCAGCAGCGCCCGGGGACCCGAAAAACTGTTTTTT.

The chain employs TRBV9 and TRBJ2-3; 13 nucleotides line up with TRBD2. Germline loops: CDR1 SGDLS, CDR2 YYNGEE. CDR3 length: 16 amino acids. V was pared by 4 bases and J by 3 bases, with 5 bases of the junction left unmatched. For the CDR3, the DNA is TGTGCCAGCAGCATCGGACTAGCGGGGGATACAGATACGCAGTATTTT. This gives the protein CASSIGLAGDTDTQYF.

J is TRBJ1-2 and V is TRBV10-3; D is unclear. The CDR3 is 13 amino acids. The germline V gene encodes CDR1 ENHRY and CDR2 SYGVKD. V gave up 0 bases and J gave up 5 bases, with 7 bases separating them. The CDR3 loop is CAISESEQYGYTF. DNA for the CDR3: TGTGCCATCAGTGAGTCGGAACAGTATGGCTACACCTTC.

This chain links TRBV5-1 with TRBJ2-1; unclear D gene. The germline V gene has CDR1 SGHRS and CDR2 YFSETQ. CDR3 length: 14 residues. With 0 bases removed from V and 5 bases from J, the gap between germline ends came to 9 bases. The CDR3 DNA reads as TGCGCCAGCAGCTTGGCCTTCGGTAACAATGAGCAGTTCTTC. It specifies CASSLAFGNNEQFF. Full variable domain (rest looked up from reference TRBV5-1 and TRBJ2-1): KAGVTQTPRYLIKTRGQQVTLSCSPISGHRSVSWYQQTPGQGLQFLFEYFSETQRNKGNFPGRFSGRQFSNSRSEMNVSTLELGDSALYLCASSLAFGNNEQFFGPGTRLTVL.

The rearrangement uses TRBV7-9 and TRBJ2-3; D is ambiguous. The length of the CDR3 is 15 residues. Trimming took off 3 bases at V and 2 bases at J, with 12 bases between the two ends. Germline loops: CDR1 SEHNR, CDR2 FQNEAQ (reference sequence). CDR3 sequence reads: CASSFGTSNTDTQYF. For the CDR3, the DNA is TGTGCCAGCAGCTTCGGCACCTCGAACACAGATACGCAGTATTTT.

The CDR3 is CASSFQTGVNSPLHF. The CDR3 nucleotides read TGTGCCAGCAGTTTTCAGACCGGGGTTAATTCACCCCTCCACTTT. The chain uses TRBV27 and TRBJ1-6; no firm D call. From germline, CDR1 is MNHEY and CDR2 SMNVEV (reference sequence). The germline V and J ends were trimmed by 3 bases and 6 bases, with 12 bases remaining between them. CDR3 length equals 15 residues.

The J gene is TRBJ2-2, the V gene TRBV7-9; 7 bases align to TRBD1. The CDR3 consists of 13 residues. V shed 6 bases, J shed 6 bases, and the junction held 4 bases outside the gene matches. Germline lookup yields CDR1 SEHNR and CDR2 FQNEAQ (reference sequence). This CDR3 reads CASSRQGAGELFF. The CDR3 region has the DNA TGTGCCAGCAGTAGACAGGGCGCCGGGGAGCTGTTTTTT.

The J gene is TRBJ1-1, the V gene TRBV29-1, with D possibly matching TRBD1 (6 bases). The germline V gene encodes CDR1 SQVTM and CDR2 ANQGSEA. V was clipped by 6 bases and J by 5 bases, with 16 bases between them. This CDR3 region has 13 residues. CDR3 in amino acids: CSVVAGGYTEAFF. Written as DNA, the CDR3 is TGCAGCGTAGTAGCGGGGGGCTATACTGAAGCTTTCTTT.